The T cell receptor (beta chain) under discussion was sequenced for a study of regulatory T cells in long-lasting Graves disease. J was trimmed by 2 bases and V by 4 bases; bases with no gene match: 4. The CDR3 sequence is 14 residues long. This clonotype occurred many times. Time point denoted: newly diagnosed GD, antithyroid drugs for less than 3 months. RNA isolated from PBMCs was used to make the TCR library. Library construction for TCR beta used iRepertoire HTBI primers and Arm-PCR of CDR3 regions. Per the original methods: Looking across samples, the authors found 55 to 80 TRBV and 14 to 15 TRBJ segments. TCRdb reprocessed the multiplex PCR reads with MiXCR, giving one entry per CDR3 protein. It is TCRdb's table, rather than the study itself, that gives the V and J calls and clone size. In the table there are around 500,000 distinct CDR3 sequences, about 13% of which are singletons. Separately, the same data were catalogued under a study of T cells in Graves' hyperthyroidism and ophthalmopathy.

The sample here was peripheral blood mononuclear cells (PBMCs), taken at new diagnosis, from a patient treated with antithyroid drugs. This receptor was identified in a man aged 25-45 years with Graves disease. The chain uses TRBV12-3 or TRBV12-4 and TRBJ2-5, with 7 bases matching TRBD1. CDR3 sequence (DNA): TGTGCCAGCAGTTGGACAGGCGATCAAGAGACCCAGTACTTC. Translating gives CASSWTGDQETQYF.